The 13 T cell receptor beta chains reported below all come from one sample, sequenced in a study of shared clonotypes between healthy human individuals. Some clones are missing from TCRdb's copy, which holds only in-frame ones; the method was immunoSEQ multiplex PCR. The sample records around 2.5 million clones, more than 85% being singletons. Source material: naive CD4+ T cells from PBMCs. Subset specified: CD45RA+ positively selected. The receptor source for this set is a man younger than 35 in good health. Some clones in this sample may be carry-over from other donors' samples.

This clone was found once. V is TRBV6-1 and J is TRBJ2-7; D perhaps matches TRBD1 (6 bases). There are 14 residues in the CDR3. Deletions cut 1 base from V and 3 bases from J, with 10 bases between. Per the germline V gene, CDR1 is MNHNS and CDR2 is SASEGT. The CDR3: CASSEVGRGYEQYF. The CDR3 DNA reads TGTGCCAGCAGTGAAGTAGGCAGGGGCTACGAGCAGTACTTC.

The gene calls are TRBV6-6 and TRBJ2-7; 10 nucleotides agree with TRBD1. CDR3 length: 13 residues. The ends lost 5 bases at V and 3 bases at J; junction bases unmatched: 1. Per the germline V gene, CDR1 is MNHNY and CDR2 is SVGAGI (reference sequence). CDR3 nucleotides: TGTGCCAGCAGTGGGGACAGGGGCTACGAGCAGTACTTC. Residues: CASSGDRGYEQYF.

The gene calls are TRBV2 and TRBJ2-5; 10 bases are shared with TRBD1. After removal of 10 bases from V and 5 bases from J, the junction contained 4 bases not matched to a gene. CDR3 length equals 12 residues. Germline lookup yields CDR1 SNHLY and CDR2 FYNNEI. For the CDR3, the DNA is TGTGCCACTGACAGGGGGCGGGAGACCCAGTACTTC. This encodes CATDRGRETQYF.

This chain connects TRBV19 to TRBJ1-2; D ambiguous. Germline lookup yields CDR1 LNHDA and CDR2 SQIVND (reference sequence). The ends were cut back, 1 base at V and 4 bases at J, with 7 bases in the middle. The CDR3 totals 13 residues. The CDR3 nucleotides read TGTGCCAGTAGTATAGCGCTCTCCTATGGCTACACCTTC. Its protein is CASSIALSYGYTF. Filled out from reference TRBV19 and TRBJ1-2, the complete variable domain reads DGGITQSPKYLFRKEGQNVTLSCEQNLNHDAMYWYRQDPGQGLRLIYYSQIVNDFQKGDIAEGYSVSREKKESFPLTVTSAQKNPTAFYLCASSIALSYGYTFGSGTRLTVV.

The genes are TRBV19 and TRBJ1-2; D possibly corresponds to TRBD1 (6 bases). The germline V gene has CDR1 LNHDA and CDR2 SQIVND (reference sequence). This CDR3 region has 13 residues. Trimming removed 6 bases from V and 4 bases from J, with 12 bases in between. The CDR3 DNA reads TGTGCCAGTAGAAACAGGGAAGGCTATGGCTACACCTTC. It is translated as CASRNREGYGYTF.

This chain joins TRBV6-4 and TRBJ2-6, with TRBD1 identical over 12 bases. Germline loops: CDR1 MRHNA, CDR2 SNTAGT. This CDR3 comprises 18 residues. The junction had 11 bases not matched to a gene; V was cut back by 10 bases and J by 1 base. CDR3 amino acids: CATKPGQGASSGANVLTF. The CDR3 nucleotides are TGTGCCACAAAACCGGGACAGGGGGCGAGTTCTGGGGCCAACGTCCTGACTTTC.

This rearrangement joins TRBV28 to TRBJ1-4, with D perhaps matching TRBD1 (6 bases). Germline V gene data show CDR1 as MDHEN and CDR2 as SYDVKM. Trimming pared 6 bases from V and 6 bases from J, leaving 17 bases between. The CDR3 has 15 amino acids. The CDR3 nucleotides are TGTGCCAGCAGGTCACAGGGCTTGGGCGATGAAAAACTGTTTTTT. Protein: CASRSQGLGDEKLFF.

The chain links TRBV5-1 to TRBJ2-7; tentative D call: TRBD1 (6 bases). V was pared by 4 bases and J by 6 bases, with 17 bases between. The germline CDR1 and CDR2 sequences are SGHRS and YFSETQ. There are 14 residues in the CDR3. In DNA, the CDR3 is TGCGCCAGCAGCCCCCGGACAGAGGTCGCCGAGCAGTACTTC. Protein: CASSPRTEVAEQYF.

There are a few counts of this clone. The chain has TRBV4-2 and TRBJ2-2, with 7 bases matching TRBD1. The V gene's germline CDR1 is LGHNA and CDR2 YNFKEQ. This CDR3 has 14 amino acids. The trim removed 0 bases at V and 7 bases at J, leaving 2 bases unmatched. CDR3 in amino acids: CASSQDRDSGELFF. The CDR3 bases are TGTGCCAGCAGCCAAGATAGGGACAGCGGGGAGCTGTTTTTT.

This sequence joins TRBV7-2 and TRBJ1-2, with 8 positions matching TRBD1. This CDR3 has 16 amino acids. The V and J ends lost 4 bases and 11 bases, in that order; junction bases with no gene match: 18. The germline gives CDR1 SGHTA, CDR2 FQGNSA. Written as DNA, the CDR3 is TGTGCCAGCAGCTCAAACCCCTGGGGCAGGGGGCTGGGATACACCTTC. It specifies CASSSNPWGRGLGYTF.

The chain is built from TRBV14 and TRBJ2-5, with a weak D call TRBD2 (5 bases). The germline V and J ends were trimmed by 4 bases and 4 bases, with 19 bases remaining between them. CDR1 and CDR2 (germline): SGHDN, FVKESK. CDR3 length: 16 residues. CDR3 residues: CASSRRATSSPETQYF. CDR3 DNA sequence: TGTGCCAGCAGCCGCCGAGCCACTAGTTCCCCAGAGACCCAGTACTTC.

The rearrangement joins TRBV5-4 to TRBJ1-3; D is ambiguous. V was trimmed by 3 bases and J by 4 bases, leaving 5 bases between them. The length of the CDR3 is 12 residues. The germline V gene encodes CDR1 SGHNT and CDR2 YYREEE (reference sequence). The CDR3 bases are TGTGCCAGCAGCTCCCAGGGAAACACCATATATTTT. Translating it yields CASSSQGNTIYF.

This clone was counted between two and nine times. Other DNA sequences from this sample encode an identical CDR3 as well. The V gene is TRBV18, the J gene TRBJ1-1, with unresolved D. This CDR3 has 13 residues. Trimming pared 3 bases from V and 0 bases from J, leaving 5 bases between. Germline-derived CDR1 and CDR2 are KGHSH and LQKENI. CDR3 sequence reads: CASSPRMNTEAFF. For the CDR3, the DNA is TGTGCCAGCTCACCTCGGATGAACACTGAAGCTTTCTTT.